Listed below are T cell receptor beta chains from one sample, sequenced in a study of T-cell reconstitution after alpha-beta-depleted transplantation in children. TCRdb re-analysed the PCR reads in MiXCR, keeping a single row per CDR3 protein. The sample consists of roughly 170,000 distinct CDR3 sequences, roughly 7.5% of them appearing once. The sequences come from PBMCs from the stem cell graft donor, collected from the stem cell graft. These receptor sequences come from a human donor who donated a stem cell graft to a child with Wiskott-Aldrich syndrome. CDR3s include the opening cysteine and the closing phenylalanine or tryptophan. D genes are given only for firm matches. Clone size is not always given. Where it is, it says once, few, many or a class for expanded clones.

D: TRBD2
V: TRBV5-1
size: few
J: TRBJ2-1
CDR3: CASSLGTSGSDEQFF
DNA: TGCGCCAGCAGCTTAGGGACTAGCGGGAGCGATGAGCAGTTCTTC

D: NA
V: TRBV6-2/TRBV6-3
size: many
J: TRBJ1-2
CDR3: CASRMSSYGYTF
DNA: TGTGCCAGCAGGATGTCTTCCTATGGCTACACCTTC

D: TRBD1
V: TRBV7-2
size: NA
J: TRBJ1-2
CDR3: CASSFGTANYGYTF
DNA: TGTGCCAGCAGCTTCGGGACAGCTAACTATGGCTACACCTTC

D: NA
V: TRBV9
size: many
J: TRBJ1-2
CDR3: CASSPEGIPNYGYTF
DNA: TGTGCCAGCAGCCCGGAGGGGATTCCTAACTATGGCTACACCTTC

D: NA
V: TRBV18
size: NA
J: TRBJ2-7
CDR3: CASSFQGSMYEQYF
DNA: TGTGCCAGCTCATTTCAAGGGAGTATGTACGAGCAGTACTTC

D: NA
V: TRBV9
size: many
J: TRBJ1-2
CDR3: CASSVGSGINYGYTF
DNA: TGTGCCAGCAGCGTAGGATCAGGGATCAACTATGGCTACACCTTC

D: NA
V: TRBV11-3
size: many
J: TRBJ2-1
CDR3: CASTLSAGSSEQFF
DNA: TGTGCCAGCACTCTTTCCGCTGGCAGCAGTGAGCAGTTCTTC

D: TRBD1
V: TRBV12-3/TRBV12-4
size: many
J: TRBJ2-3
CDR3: CASKVQGASDTQYF
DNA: TGTGCCAGCAAGGTCCAGGGGGCGTCAGATACGCAGTATTTT

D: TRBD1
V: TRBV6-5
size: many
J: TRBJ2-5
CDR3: CASTPSGTGIRVRETQYF
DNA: TGTGCCAGCACTCCGTCCGGGACAGGGATTCGGGTACGGGAGACCCAGTACTTC

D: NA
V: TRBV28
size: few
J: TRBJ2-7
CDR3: CASSSPGRTPYEQYF
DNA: TGTGCCAGCAGTTCCCCGGGACGGACTCCCTACGAGCAGTACTTC

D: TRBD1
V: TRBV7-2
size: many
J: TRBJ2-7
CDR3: CASSFSLAGTGAYEQYF
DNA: TGTGCCAGCAGCTTCTCGCTCGCCGGGACAGGGGCCTACGAGCAGTACTTC

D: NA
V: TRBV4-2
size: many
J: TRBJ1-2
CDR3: CASSQEPASLVNYGYTF
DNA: TGTGCCAGCAGCCAAGAGCCAGCCTCCTTAGTTAACTATGGCTACACCTTC

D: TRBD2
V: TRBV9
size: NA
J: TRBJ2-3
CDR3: CASSPYGGGRPDTQYF
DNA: TGTGCCAGCAGCCCCTACGGGGGGGGCCGACCAGATACGCAGTATTTT

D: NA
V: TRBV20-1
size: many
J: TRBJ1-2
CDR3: CSAIGQNFLSYGYTF
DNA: TGCAGTGCTATTGGACAGAACTTCTTATCCTATGGCTACACCTTC

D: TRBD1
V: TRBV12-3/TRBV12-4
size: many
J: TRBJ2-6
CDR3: CASSLRPGTGLGGANVLTF
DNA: TGTGCCAGCAGTCTTCGTCCCGGGACAGGGTTGGGTGGGGCCAACGTCCTGACTTTC

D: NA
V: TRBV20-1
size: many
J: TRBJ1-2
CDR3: CSARNRVNYGYTF
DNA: TGCAGTGCTAGAAACAGGGTTAACTATGGCTACACCTTC

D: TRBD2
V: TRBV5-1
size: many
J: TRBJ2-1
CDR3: CASSLSGGDLNEQFF
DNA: TGCGCCAGCAGCCTTAGCGGGGGGGATCTCAATGAGCAGTTCTTC

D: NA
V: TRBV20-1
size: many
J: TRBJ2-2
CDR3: CSARWRAATGELFF
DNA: TGCAGTGCTAGGTGGAGGGCGGCCACCGGGGAGCTGTTTTTT